What follows are 18 T cell receptor beta chains derived from one specimen sequenced in a study of blood T cell repertoires in COVID-19. Only in-frame clones appear in the TCRdb table, and some are missing; sequencing was by immunoSEQ multiplex PCR. The table has approximately 210,000 clones, around four fifths seen once. Sequencing was carried out using peripheral blood. The receptors derive from a woman in her fifties or sixties with acute or convalescent COVID-19.

The gene calls are TRBV5-5 and TRBJ1-1, with 8 bases matching TRBD1. CDR1 SGHKS and CDR2 YYEKEE come from the germline V gene (reference sequence). The V segment lost 3 bases and the J segment 1 base; nucleotides outside the gene matches: 11. This CDR3 comprises 17 residues. Here the CDR3 DNA reads TGTGCCAGCAGCTGGGGGGGGACAGGTCCCGAGAACACTGAAGCTTTCTTT. Its translation: CASSWGGTGPENTEAFF.

The V call is TRBV27, the J call TRBJ2-7; D not resolved. The CDR3 totals 12 residues. The ends were cut back, 6 bases at V and 2 bases at J, with 8 bases in the middle. CDR1 MNHEY and CDR2 SMNVEV come from the germline V gene (reference sequence). CDR3 residues: CASSPTPYEQYF. The CDR3 nucleotides are TGTGCCAGCAGCCCTACTCCCTACGAGCAGTACTTC.

This chain uses TRBV4-1 with TRBJ2-5; D may be TRBD2 (5 bases). Trimming left V 3 bases short and J 5 bases short, with 22 bases between. The CDR3 runs 17 residues. Germline V lookup: CDR1 MGHRA, CDR2 YSYEKL. Here the CDR3 reads CASSHPGAGGPTETQYF. CDR3 bases: TGCGCCAGCAGCCACCCCGGAGCAGGCGGGCCCACGGAGACCCAGTACTTC.

This chain's CDR3 is CASSLIVSGTINYEQYF. For the CDR3, the DNA is TGCGCCAGCAGCCTTATCGTCTCCGGGACAATTAATTACGAGCAGTACTTC. V is TRBV5-1 and J is TRBJ2-7; possible D gene TRBD1, 6 bases. The CDR3 runs 17 residues. The V gene lost 4 bases and the J gene lost 4 bases, with 24 bases spanning the gap. The V gene's germline CDR1 is SGHRS and CDR2 YFSETQ.

V is TRBV7-2 and J is TRBJ1-6; no definite D call. The CDR3 length is 15 residues. Germline assignment: CDR1 SGHTA and CDR2 FQGNSA. Trimming shortened V by 2 bases and J by 8 bases, and 13 bases separated the two germline ends. The CDR3 reads CASSLFSLVDSPLHF. For the CDR3, the DNA is TGTGCCAGCAGCTTATTTAGTTTAGTGGATTCACCCCTCCACTTT.

The chain is built from TRBV20-1 and TRBJ1-2; D is perhaps TRBD1 (5 bases). The germline V gene has CDR1 DFQATT and CDR2 SNEGSKA (reference sequence). Trimming shortened V by 6 bases and J by 4 bases, and 15 bases separated the two germline ends. This CDR3 region has 13 residues. The CDR3 loop is CSASSGGGYGYTF. DNA of the CDR3: TGCAGTGCCAGTAGCGGGGGAGGCTATGGCTACACCTTC.

The rearrangement links TRBV6-1 to TRBJ2-3; D is possibly TRBD1 (5 bases). V was pared by 2 bases and J by 3 bases, with 9 bases between. The germline V gene has CDR1 MNHNS and CDR2 SASEGT. The CDR3 length is 14 residues. The CDR3 sequence is CASSETQGTDTQYF. The CDR3 DNA is TGTGCCAGCAGTGAAACCCAGGGAACAGATACGCAGTATTTT.

This chain connects TRBV28 to TRBJ1-6; the D gene is possibly TRBD1 (6 bases). This CDR3 is built from 15 residues. The germline V gene encodes CDR1 MDHEN and CDR2 SYDVKM. V dropped 5 bases and J dropped 8 bases, with 16 bases sitting between them. The CDR3 coding sequence is TGTGCCAGCAGTCCTCCGGGACATCGGGATTCACCCCTCCACTTT. It is translated as CASSPPGHRDSPLHF.

The V and J genes are TRBV9 and TRBJ2-7; D possibly corresponds to TRBD2 (6 bases). Germline V CDR1 and CDR2: SGDLS, YYNGEE. V was trimmed by 4 bases and J by 5 bases, leaving 13 bases between them. CDR3 size: 13 residues. The CDR3 reads CASSSAGTDEQYF. CDR3 nucleotides: TGTGCCAGCAGCTCTGCGGGAACTGACGAGCAGTACTTC.

The rearrangement links TRBV12-3 or TRBV12-4 to TRBJ2-3; D not certain. Trimming took off 2 bases at V and 8 bases at J, with 5 bases between the two ends. The CDR3 sequence is 11 residues long. The CDR3 protein is CASSLTGTQYF. The CDR3 DNA follows: TGTGCCAGCAGTTTAACCGGTACGCAGTATTTT.

Comments on this clone: At the DNA level, this CDR3 is encoded by other sequences in the same sample as well. The V and J genes are TRBV4-1 and TRBJ1-6, with 8 bases lining up with TRBD1. CDR1 and CDR2 from the germline V gene are MGHRA and YSYEKL. The CDR3 is 14 residues long. The V gene end was trimmed by 7 bases and the J gene end by 7 bases; junction bases not matched to a gene: 6. CDR3 in DNA: TGCGCCAGCAACCAGGACAGGGTCAATTCACCCCTCCACTTT. It codes for CASNQDRVNSPLHF.

The chain employs TRBV28 and TRBJ1-1, with a possible D match to TRBD1 (5 bases). The CDR3 totals 17 residues. CDR1 and CDR2 from the germline V gene are MDHEN and SYDVKM. V was clipped by 3 bases and J by 0 bases, with 17 bases between them. The CDR3 coding sequence is TGTGCCAGCAGTTTCAAGGGGATGGGAAAATTGAACACTGAAGCTTTCTTT. Its translation is CASSFKGMGKLNTEAFF.

Only a few counts were recorded for this clone. V usage is TRBV11-2 and J usage is TRBJ1-1; D perhaps matches TRBD1 (6 bases). The ends were cut back, 3 bases at V and 3 bases at J, with 14 bases in the middle. CDR1 and CDR2 from the germline V gene are SGHAT and FQNNGV. The CDR3 is 15 amino acids. The CDR3 DNA is TGTGCCAGCAGCTTGATGGGGGCGACGGACACTGAAGCTTTCTTT. Its translation: CASSLMGATDTEAFF.

The rearrangement joins TRBV12-3 or TRBV12-4 to TRBJ2-5; 8 bases map to TRBD2. CDR3 size: 13 residues. J gave up 5 bases and V 5 bases, and 4 bases lay outside the gene matches. CDR3 residues: CASSPGTRETQYF. CDR3 in DNA: TGTGCCAGCAGTCCCGGGACTAGGGAGACCCAGTACTTC.

In regard to this clone: Within the sample, other DNA sequences also encode this same CDR3. The chain has TRBV11-2 and TRBJ2-1; 10 bases fit TRBD2. Losses at the gene ends were 4 bases for V and 7 bases for J; bases not matched to a gene: 7. This CDR3 is built from 15 residues. The germline V gene has CDR1 SGHAT and CDR2 FQNNGV. The CDR3 sequence is CASSSPSGRSNEQFF. The CDR3 DNA sequence: TGTGCCAGCAGCTCCCCTAGCGGGAGAAGTAATGAGCAGTTCTTC. The entire variable domain, with the rest obtained from reference TRBV11-2 and TRBJ2-1, is as follows: EAGVAQSPRYKIIEKRQSVAFWCNPISGHATLYWYQQILGQGPKLLIQFQNNGVVDDSQLPKDRFSAERLKGVDSTLKIQPAKLEDSAVYLCASSSPSGRSNEQFFGPGTRLTVL.

This chain links TRBV10-3 with TRBJ2-7, with 7 bases matching TRBD2. The CDR3 covers 14 residues. V was clipped by 2 bases and J by 5 bases; unmatched bases: 6. The germline V gene encodes CDR1 ENHRY and CDR2 SYGVKD. The CDR3 protein is CAISEGLVGHEQYF. Written as DNA, the CDR3 is TGTGCCATCAGTGAGGGACTAGTTGGACACGAGCAGTACTTC.

The chain has TRBV7-9 and TRBJ2-7, with 7 nucleotides matching TRBD2. The CDR3 runs 16 residues. V lost 1 base to trimming and J lost 2 bases; unmatched junction nucleotides: 8. Germline V gene data show CDR1 as SEHNR and CDR2 as FQNEAQ (reference sequence). The CDR3: CASSLVGGLEAYEQYF. The CDR3 bases are TGTGCCAGCAGCTTAGTGGGGGGGTTAGAGGCCTACGAGCAGTACTTC. The full variable domain, completed using reference TRBV7-9 and TRBJ2-7, is DTGVSQNPRHKITKRGQNVTFRCDPISEHNRLYWYRQTLGQGPEFLTYFQNEAQLEKSRLLSDRFSAERPKGSFSTLEIQRTEQGDSAMYLCASSLVGGLEAYEQYFGPGTRLTVT.

The genes are TRBV19 and TRBJ2-2; a weak D match, TRBD1 (5 bases). The V end was cut by 2 bases, the J end by 4 bases, with 5 bases between. CDR3 length: 13 amino acids. Per germline, CDR1 LNHDA and CDR2 SQIVND (reference sequence). As DNA, the CDR3 is TGTGCCAGTAGTATACAGGGCACCGGGGAGCTGTTTTTT. Amino acid sequence: CASSIQGTGELFF.